This T cell receptor (beta chain) was observed in a study of blood T cell repertoires in COVID-19. As processed by the authors: Reference gene primer amplification gave nucleated cell count estimates. Sequencing used immunoSEQ multiplex PCR; TCRdb keeps in-frame clones, though not all of them. For V, J and clone size, that table is used; D and trimming come from the DNA. Among about 220,000 clones listed, 75% to 90% were seen once. The germline CDR1 and CDR2 sequences are LNHNV and YYDKDF (reference sequence). V was shortened by 0 bases and J by 4 bases, with 12 bases between the two germline ends. CDR3 length: 15 amino acids.

The sample comprised PBMCs or T cells enriched from blood (not recorded which). This rearrangement joins TRBV15 to TRBJ1-2; D is unclear. This clonotype was sampled from a woman between 18 and 29 years old in a cohort exposed to, infected with or recovered from COVID-19 (not recorded which). CDR3 DNA: TGTGCCACCAGCAGAGATTTTGGCAACCTCTATGGCTACACCTTC. This codes for CATSRDFGNLYGYTF.